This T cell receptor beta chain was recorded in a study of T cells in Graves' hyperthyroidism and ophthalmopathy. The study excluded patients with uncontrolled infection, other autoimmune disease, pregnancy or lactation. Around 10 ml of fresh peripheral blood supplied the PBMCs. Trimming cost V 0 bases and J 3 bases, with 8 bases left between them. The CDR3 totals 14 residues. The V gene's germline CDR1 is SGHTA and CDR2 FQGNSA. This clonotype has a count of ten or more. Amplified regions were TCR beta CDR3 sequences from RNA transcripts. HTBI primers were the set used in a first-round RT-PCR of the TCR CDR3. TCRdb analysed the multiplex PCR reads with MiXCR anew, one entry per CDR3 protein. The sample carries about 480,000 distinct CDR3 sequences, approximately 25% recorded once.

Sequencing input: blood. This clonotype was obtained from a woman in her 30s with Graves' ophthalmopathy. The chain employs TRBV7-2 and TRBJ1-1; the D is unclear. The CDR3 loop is CASSLAPGYTEAFF. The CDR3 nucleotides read TGTGCCAGCAGCTTAGCACCGGGGTACACTGAAGCTTTCTTT.